This TCR beta chain was documented in a study of T cell responses to AZD1222 COVID-19 vaccine. Assay: immunoSEQ multiplex PCR; the TCRdb copy retains only in-frame clones and omits some. This table has some 120,000 clones, about 90% appearing once. There are 14 residues in the CDR3. The germline V gene has CDR1 SGDLS and CDR2 YYNGEE. J was trimmed by 7 bases and V by 4 bases; bases with no gene match: 7. The rearrangement joins TRBV9 to TRBJ2-2, with 7 bases identical to TRBD2. The source is an adult who received the AZD1222 COVID-19 vaccine. Specimen: peripheral blood, collected 28 days after the second AZD1222 dose. The CDR3 here is CASSPGGVGGELFF. The CDR3 nucleotides are TGTGCCAGCAGCCCTGGGGGGGTCGGCGGGGAGCTGTTTTTT. The full variable domain, in which reference TRBV9 and TRBJ2-2 provide the parts outside the CDR3, is DSGVTQTPKHLITATGQRVTLRCSPRSGDLSVYWYQQSLDQGLQFLIQYYNGEERAKGNILERFSAQQFPDLHSELNLSSLELGDSALYFCASSPGGVGGELFFGEGSRLTVL.